These T cell receptor beta chains were read from a single sample in a study of blood T cell repertoires in COVID-19. Libraries were prepared by immunoSEQ multiplex PCR; TCRdb keeps only in-frame clonotypes and omits some of them. The sample yields more than 250,000 clones, around 87% seen once. The sample was PBMCs or T cells enriched from blood (not recorded which). The receptors come from a woman aged 25 to 45 who had recovered from COVID-19. The CDR3 runs from the conserved cysteine through the conserved F or W. The D gene is left open where the match is weak. Not every row has a clone size; where given, it reads once, few, many or a size class.

d_call,clone_size,v_call,j_call,cdr3_aa,cdr3_nt
.,.,TRBV7-8,TRBJ1-3,CASSLAMWTAGNTIYF,TGTGCCAGCAGCCTCGCAATGTGGACAGCTGGAAACACCATATATTTT
.,.,TRBV18,TRBJ1-2,CASSPDRFGYTF,TGTGCCAGCTCACCCGACAGATTTGGCTACACCTTC
.,few,TRBV7-9,TRBJ2-2,CASNHIIRGSGELFF,TGTGCCAGCAACCACATTATAAGGGGAAGTGGGGAGCTGTTTTTT
.,.,TRBV7-2,TRBJ1-5,CASSPRGGADNQPQHF,TGTGCCAGCAGCCCCCGCGGGGGAGCAGACAATCAGCCCCAGCATTTT
TRBD1,once,TRBV6-5,TRBJ2-7,CASSYSGRQGGHEQYF,TGTGCCAGCAGTTACTCGGGTCGACAGGGCGGCCACGAGCAGTACTTC
TRBD2,once,TRBV28,TRBJ2-5,CVAGGGAEETQYF,TGTGTCGCTGGCGGGGGGGCAGAAGAGACCCAGTACTTC
.,.,TRBV3-1/TRBV3-2,TRBJ1-1,CASSRGQGNTEAFF,TGTGCCAGCAGCCGGGGGCAGGGGAACACTGAAGCTTTCTTT
TRBD1,once,TRBV7-2,TRBJ1-3,CASSSRDRVTGNTIYF,TGTGCCAGCAGCTCCCGGGACAGGGTTACTGGAAACACCATATATTTT
.,.,TRBV5-4,TRBJ1-2,CASSSDRTSFPYGYTF,TGTGCCAGCAGCTCCGACAGAACATCGTTTCCCTATGGCTACACCTTC
TRBD1,.,TRBV9,TRBJ1-1,CASSQQGRNTEAFF,TGTGCCAGCAGCCAACAGGGGCGGAACACTGAAGCTTTCTTT
TRBD1,.,TRBV19,TRBJ2-2,CASYRRQGVNTGELFF,TGTGCCAGCTACCGCCGACAGGGAGTGAACACCGGGGAGCTGTTTTTT
.,once,TRBV5-6,TRBJ1-5,CASSLGFRNQPQHF,TGTGCCAGCAGCTTGGGTTTCCGGAATCAGCCCCAGCATTTT
.,once,TRBV20-1,TRBJ1-2,CSASNRPGTF,TGCAGTGCTAGCAACAGGCCTGGGACCTTC
.,.,TRBV5-1,TRBJ2-3,CASSSTATSTDTQYF,TGCGCCAGCAGCTCGACAGCAACTAGCACAGATACGCAGTATTTT
.,once,TRBV18,TRBJ1-2,CASSSRELGGYTF,TGTGCCAGCTCAAGCCGGGAATTGGGAGGCTACACCTTC
.,.,TRBV3-1/TRBV3-2,TRBJ1-1,CASSQGAKAFF,TGTGCCAGCAGCCAAGGGGCAAAAGCTTTCTTT
TRBD2,.,TRBV7-9,TRBJ2-5,CASSLAGGETQYF,TGTGCCAGCAGCTTAGCGGGAGGGGAGACCCAGTACTTC
.,once,TRBV28,TRBJ1-6,CASSSPFDNSPLHF,TGTGCCAGCAGTTCTCCCTTCGATAATTCACCCCTCCACTTT
.,.,TRBV28,TRBJ2-3,CASSLWPGDTQYF,TGTGCCAGCAGTTTATGGCCAGGAGATACGCAGTATTTT
TRBD1,.,TRBV18,TRBJ1-2,CASSQEGGARGYTF,TGTGCCAGCTCACAGGAAGGGGGCGCACGTGGCTACACCTTC
.,.,TRBV4-3,TRBJ1-1,CASSQELGLLF,TGCGCCAGCAGCCAAGAACTTGGTCTGCTCTTT
TRBD1,.,TRBV7-9,TRBJ1-5,CASSNPGTGGVGNQPQHF,TGTGCCAGCTCCAACCCCGGGACAGGGGGCGTAGGCAATCAGCCCCAGCATTTT
TRBD1,few,TRBV12-3/TRBV12-4,TRBJ1-1,CASSRTGSTEAFF,TGTGCCAGCAGCCGGACAGGATCCACTGAAGCTTTCTTT
TRBD1,.,TRBV4-3,TRBJ1-2,CASAISGTDNYGYTF,TGCGCCAGCGCTATATCCGGGACAGATAACTATGGCTACACCTTC
.,.,TRBV19,TRBJ2-3,CASSPPGLRATDTQYF,TGTGCTAGTAGCCCACCTGGACTACGGGCCACAGATACGCAGTATTTT
.,.,TRBV7-9,TRBJ1-2,CASSQAGAQAGGYTF,TGTGCCAGCAGCCAGGCAGGGGCCCAGGCTGGTGGCTACACCTTC
.,.,TRBV5-6,TRBJ1-3,CASSLAAGFGNTIYF,TGTGCCAGCAGCTTGGCGGCAGGGTTCGGAAACACCATATATTTT
.,.,TRBV7-2,TRBJ1-3,CASSILAGSGNTIYF,TGTGCCAGCAGCATCTTGGCGGGCTCTGGAAACACCATATATTTT
TRBD2,.,TRBV4-2,TRBJ2-3,CASSHNPSGGGRHTQYF,TGTGCCAGCAGCCATAACCCTAGCGGGGGGGGCCGGCATACGCAGTATTTT
TRBD2,.,TRBV9,TRBJ2-1,CASSAGGARYNEQFF,TGTGCCAGCAGCGCCGGGGGGGCCAGGTACAATGAGCAGTTCTTC
.,.,TRBV2,TRBJ2-5,CASVRGGAVEETQYF,TGTGCCAGCGTACGAGGGGGGGCTGTGGAGGAGACCCAGTACTTC
.,.,TRBV5-1,TRBJ1-4,CASRDSFNEKLFF,TGCGCCAGCAGAGACAGCTTTAATGAAAAACTGTTTTTT
.,.,TRBV4-2,TRBJ2-7,CASSLDPGYEQYF,TGTGCCAGCAGCCTAGACCCGGGCTACGAGCAGTACTTC
TRBD1,.,TRBV5-1,TRBJ1-6,CASSLEQGSSPLHF,TGCGCCAGCAGCTTGGAACAGGGGAGTTCACCCCTCCACTTT
.,.,TRBV28,TRBJ1-5,CASSLRTPENQPQHF,TGTGCCAGCAGTCTCCGGACACCCGAGAATCAGCCCCAGCATTTT
.,.,TRBV28,TRBJ2-7,CASRQFYEQYF,TGTGCCAGCAGGCAGTTCTACGAGCAGTACTTC
.,.,TRBV6-1,TRBJ2-7,CASSEQSRFYEQYF,TGTGCCAGCAGTGAACAGTCCCGTTTTTACGAGCAGTACTTC
TRBD1,.,TRBV7-6,TRBJ1-6,CASSLTGGENSPLHF,TGTGCCAGCAGCTTGACAGGGGGCGAAAATTCACCCCTCCACTTT
.,.,TRBV6-5,TRBJ1-5,CASTGAGPPNQPQHF,TGTGCCAGCACAGGGGCAGGCCCTCCCAATCAGCCCCAGCATTTT
.,.,TRBV4-2,TRBJ1-1,CASSQYLQKRGTEAFF,TGTGCCAGCAGCCAATACCTACAGAAAAGGGGCACTGAAGCTTTCTTT
.,.,TRBV4-1,TRBJ2-3,CASTQRGLVMGADTDTQYF,TGCGCCAGCACCCAGAGGGGCCTGGTTATGGGGGCGGACACAGATACGCAGTATTTT
.,.,TRBV7-6,TRBJ1-3,CASSLAGASSGNTIYF,TGTGCCAGCAGCTTAGCGGGGGCAAGCTCTGGAAACACCATATATTTT
.,.,TRBV5-4,TRBJ1-1,CASSLGREAFF,TGTGCCAGCAGCTTGGGCCGGGAAGCTTTCTTT
TRBD2,once,TRBV30,TRBJ2-5,CAWSVTWRGDGETQYF,TGTGCCTGGAGTGTAACTTGGCGGGGGGACGGGGAGACCCAGTACTTC
TRBD1,few,TRBV5-6,TRBJ2-5,CASSMGQPQETQYF,TGTGCCAGCAGCATGGGACAGCCCCAAGAGACCCAGTACTTC
.,.,TRBV7-2,TRBJ1-4,CASSLAGGTNEKLFF,TGTGCCAGCAGCTTAGCGGGGGGAACTAATGAAAAACTGTTTTTT
.,.,TRBV5-4,TRBJ1-1,CASSLGGRQLNTEAFF,TGTGCCAGCAGCTTAGGGGGTCGACAGCTGAACACTGAAGCTTTCTTT
TRBD1,few,TRBV5-1,TRBJ1-2,CASSPRTGRGYTF,TGCGCCAGCAGCCCCCGGACAGGGCGCGGCTACACCTTC